A single sample gave rise to the 17 T cell receptor beta chains below, sequenced in a study of preoperative IRX-2 immunotherapy in early breast cancer. The assay was immunoSEQ multiplex PCR, and TCRdb's table has in-frame clones only and misses some. This table has about 43,000 clones, roughly 95% appearing once. Treatment described: preoperative locoregional IRX-2 cytokine immunotherapy. Sequenced here: tumor tissue, sampled after IRX-2 immunotherapy. The receptor source for this set is a human donor with breast cancer.

The V call is TRBV9, the J call TRBJ1-6, with 7 bases that match TRBD1. The CDR3 is made up of 16 amino acids. Germline loops: CDR1 SGDLS, CDR2 YYNGEE. The junction had 9 bases not matched to a gene; V was cut back by 4 bases and J by 5 bases. The CDR3 loop reads CASSKGQARNNSPLHF. The CDR3 bases are TGTGCCAGCAGCAAAGGACAGGCCCGGAATAATTCACCCCTCCACTTT.

The chain carries TRBV7-9 and TRBJ2-2, with 9 bases identical to TRBD2. Germline V gene data show CDR1 as SEHNR and CDR2 as FQNEAQ (reference sequence). J was trimmed by 3 bases and V by 5 bases; bases with no gene match: 10. The CDR3 has 17 amino acids. CDR3 in amino acids: CASSTHPLAGYTGELFF. The CDR3 DNA reads as TGTGCCAGCAGCACCCATCCCCTAGCGGGATACACCGGGGAGCTGTTTTTT.

CDR3 in amino acids: CASSRNSFPDTQYF. The CDR3 DNA follows: TGTGCCAGCAGCCGGAATAGTTTCCCAGATACGCAGTATTTT. The chain has TRBV4-2 and TRBJ2-3; no definite D call. CDR3 length: 14 residues. V was clipped by 4 bases and J by 4 bases, with 12 bases between them. Germline loops: CDR1 LGHNA, CDR2 YNFKEQ.

The V and J genes are TRBV11-3 and TRBJ2-1; tentatively, D is TRBD1 or TRBD2 (5 bases each). Between the trimmed V and J ends, which lost 5 bases and 6 bases, there was a span of 14 bases. From germline, CDR1 is SGHNT and CDR2 YENEEA. This CDR3 spans 14 amino acids. CDR3 sequence: CASSPIRGSNEQFF. The CDR3, as DNA: TGTGCCAGCAGCCCCATTCGGGGCTCCAATGAGCAGTTCTTC.

The chain joins TRBV27 to TRBJ1-6; D may be TRBD1 (6 bases). Trimming stripped 1 base from V and 8 bases from J, with 12 bases between. The CDR3 extends over 15 amino acids. Germline lookup yields CDR1 MNHEY and CDR2 SMNVEV (reference sequence). The CDR3 nucleotides are TGTGCCAGCAGTTTATTGCAGGGGTTGGATTCACCCCTCCACTTT. Protein sequence: CASSLLQGLDSPLHF.

The chain combines TRBV27 with TRBJ2-5, with D possibly called TRBD1 or TRBD2 (6 bases each). This CDR3 has 14 residues. Per the germline V gene, CDR1 is MNHEY and CDR2 is SMNVEV (reference sequence). V was clipped by 6 bases and J by 5 bases, with 16 bases between them. CDR3 DNA sequence: TGTGCCAGCAGGAGGGGGGAGCTTGAGGAGACCCAGTACTTC. It is translated as CASRRGELEETQYF.

CDR3 DNA sequence: TGTGCCGTTGCCCAGGATTATAGCAATCAGCCCCAGCATTTT. Its protein is CAVAQDYSNQPQHF. The V gene is TRBV7-9, the J gene TRBJ1-5, with D unclear. The CDR3 loop spans 14 amino acids. Germline V gene sequence: CDR1 SEHNR, CDR2 FQNEAQ (reference sequence). The V end was cut by 11 bases, the J end by 0 bases, with 14 bases between.

CDR3 coding DNA: TGTGCCAGCAGTGAACTAAGCCAATCCTACAATGAGCAGTTCTTC. Amino acids: CASSELSQSYNEQFF. The V gene is TRBV2, the J gene TRBJ2-1; no clear D. Germline CDR1 SNHLY, CDR2 FYNNEI. The CDR3 has 15 residues. V was shortened by 2 bases and J by 1 base, with 9 bases between the two germline ends.

The rearrangement links TRBV19 to TRBJ1-1, with D perhaps matching TRBD1 (6 bases). Deletions cut 8 bases from V and 0 bases from J, with 19 bases between. CDR1 is LNHDA, CDR2 SQIVND, per germline (reference sequence). The length of the CDR3 is 16 residues. CDR3 DNA: TGTGCCAGTCCGAGGGGGAGGCCCTTGGTGAACACTGAAGCTTTCTTT. Translation gives CASPRGRPLVNTEAFF.

The V gene is TRBV7-7, the J gene TRBJ2-2; D gene uncertain. In germline, CDR1 is SSHAT, CDR2 FNYEAQ (reference sequence). V was clipped by 3 bases and J by 7 bases, with 6 bases between them. The CDR3 sequence is 12 residues long. The CDR3 nucleotides read TGTGCCAGCAGCTTTAGGAACGGGGAGCTGTTTTTT. Translating it yields CASSFRNGELFF. The full variable domain, in which reference TRBV7-7 and TRBJ2-2 provide the parts outside the CDR3, is GAGVSQSPRYKVTKRGQDVTLRCDPISSHATLYWYQQALGQGPEFLTYFNYEAQPDKSGLPSDRFSAERPEGSISTLTIQRTEQRDSAMYRCASSFRNGELFFGEGSRLTVL.

The J gene is TRBJ2-2, the V gene TRBV19, with TRBD2 identical over 9 bases. The CDR3 contains 19 residues. CDR1 is LNHDA, CDR2 SQIVND, per germline (reference sequence). V was clipped by 3 bases and J by 3 bases; unmatched bases: 14. In nucleotides, the CDR3 is TGTGCCAGTAGTATCTTTGGGGCTTTGAGCGGGAGGTACACCGGGGAGCTGTTTTTT. Amino acids: CASSIFGALSGRYTGELFF.

The chain has TRBV28 and TRBJ1-2; the match to TRBD1 covers 7 bases. The germline V gene encodes CDR1 MDHEN and CDR2 SYDVKM. V trimming: 6 bases; J trimming: 0 bases; junction bases outside the gene matches: 13. The CDR3 sequence is 17 residues long. CDR3 bases: TGTGCCAGCAGCGCCGCCGGCAGGGGGGCTCCTAACTATGGCTACACCTTC. It yields the protein CASSAAGRGAPNYGYTF.

The chain uses TRBV7-9 and TRBJ2-7, with D perhaps TRBD2 (6 bases). Looked up from germline, CDR1 is SEHNR and CDR2 is FQNEAQ (reference sequence). The CDR3 loop spans 15 amino acids. V lost 1 base and J 0 bases, leaving 10 bases between the germline ends. The CDR3 nucleotides are TGTGCCAGCAGCTTAGTTCGGGGGAGCTCCTACGAGCAGTACTTC. Amino acid sequence: CASSLVRGSSYEQYF.

The chain links TRBV7-6 to TRBJ1-3; 7 bases match TRBD1. Germline CDR1 SGHVS, CDR2 FNYEAQ. J lost 0 bases, V lost 4 bases, and 3 bases had no gene match. This CDR3 spans 15 amino acids. The CDR3 loop is CASSYQGGSGNTIYF. CDR3 sequence (DNA): TGTGCCAGCAGCTACCAGGGGGGCTCTGGAAACACCATATATTTT.

The chain employs TRBV19 and TRBJ1-5; D not resolved. The CDR3 loop spans 13 amino acids. V was pared by 7 bases and J by 2 bases, with 9 bases between. Germline V gene lookup returns CDR1 LNHDA and CDR2 SQIVND (reference sequence). CDR3 DNA: TGTGCCAGTACGCTGGAGGGCAATCAGCCCCAGCATTTT. This codes for CASTLEGNQPQHF.

This chain joins TRBV5-4 and TRBJ2-3, with D unresolved. The CDR3 consists of 14 residues. Germline V gives CDR1 SGHNT, CDR2 YYREEE (reference sequence). V was pared by 3 bases and J by 5 bases, with 13 bases between. The DNA for the CDR3 is TGTGCCAGCAGCTCCAACACGGACGGAGATACGCAGTATTTT. It yields the protein CASSSNTDGDTQYF.

The chain joins TRBV5-1 to TRBJ2-3; D is perhaps TRBD2 (5 bases). Trimming stripped 7 bases from V and 2 bases from J, with 14 bases between. The CDR3 has 14 residues. Germline V gene sequence: CDR1 SGHRS, CDR2 YFSETQ. CDR3 DNA: TGCGCCAGCGGGAGTAATAAAATCACAGATACGCAGTATTTT. Translation gives CASGSNKITDTQYF.